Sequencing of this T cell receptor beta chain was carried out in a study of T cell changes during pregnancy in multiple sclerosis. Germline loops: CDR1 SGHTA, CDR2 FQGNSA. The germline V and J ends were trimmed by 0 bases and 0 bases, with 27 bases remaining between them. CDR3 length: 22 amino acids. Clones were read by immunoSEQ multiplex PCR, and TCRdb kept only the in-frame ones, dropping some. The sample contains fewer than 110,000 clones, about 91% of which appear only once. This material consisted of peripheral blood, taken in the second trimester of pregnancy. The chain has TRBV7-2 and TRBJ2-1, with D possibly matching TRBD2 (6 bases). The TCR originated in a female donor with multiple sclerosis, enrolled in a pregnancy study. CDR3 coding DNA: TGTGCCAGCAGCTTAGCTTTGAGCGGCCGGCCTACGGGACTGAGCTCCTACAATGAGCAGTTCTTC. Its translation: CASSLALSGRPTGLSSYNEQFF.